The source of this T cell receptor (beta chain) is a study of cytomegalovirus exposure and HLA in healthy donors. General observations from the study: Across donors, most TCRs were seen rarely, yet some public ones were widespread. Reports credit the classifier with highly specific, highly sensitive diagnosis of cytomegalovirus status. The study labeled 150 or so TCR beta chains cytomegalovirus-associated. A later analysis reportedly found fewer N-insertions in an Asian-associated ancestry cluster than the roughly 670-donor mean.

This clone has only a few counts. What it binds is unknown. With 60 Vbeta and 13 Jbeta primers, the PCR was carried out. Method: immunoSEQ multiplex PCR; TCRdb's copy keeps in-frame clones and lacks some. This table has some 95,000 clones, around 80% appearing once. The germline V and J ends were trimmed by 6 bases and 2 bases, with 17 bases remaining between them. This CDR3 comprises 15 residues. CDR1 is SGHRS, CDR2 YFSETQ, per germline. Sequenced: PBMCs. The TCR was taken from a man aged 25-45 years in good health and CMV-seronegative. The chain recombines TRBV5-1 with TRBJ1-1; D gene unclear. The DNA of the CDR3 is TGCGCCAGCACCGATCCGAGCAGCGGAAACACTGAAGCTTTCTTT. Translation: CASTDPSSGNTEAFF.